This passage covers 25 T cell receptor beta chains from one sample sequenced in a study of neurological immune-mediated disorders. TCRdb analysed the 5' RACE reads with MiXCR anew, one entry per CDR3 protein. The repertoire holds under 90,000 distinct CDR3 sequences, with about 9.4% as singletons. The sequencing input was PBMCs. Every receptor here comes from a man in his forties in good health.

Ten or more counts support this clonotype. The chain combines TRBV5-5 with TRBJ2-5, with TRBD2 as a possible D gene (6 bases). Trimming took 0 bases from V and 7 from J, leaving 16 bases between them. The V gene's germline CDR1 is SGHKS and CDR2 YYEKEE (reference sequence). This CDR3 has 15 residues. CDR3 sequence (DNA): TGTGCCAGCAGCTTGGTGGGAGGAAGAGGCGCGACCCAGTACTTC. Translating it yields CASSLVGGRGATQYF.

The chain combines TRBV29-1 with TRBJ1-2; unclear D gene. Between the trimmed V and J ends, which lost 4 bases and 9 bases, there was a span of 18 bases. CDR1 is SQVTM, CDR2 ANQGSEA, per germline. CDR3 length: 13 residues. This CDR3 reads CSVAPPLGYSYTF. The CDR3 DNA reads TGCAGCGTTGCACCCCCGCTGGGCTACAGCTACACCTTC.

This sequence joins TRBV5-5 and TRBJ2-1; 8 nucleotides line up with TRBD1. The CDR3 length is 15 residues. Germline V gives CDR1 SGHKS, CDR2 YYEKEE (reference sequence). Trimming cost V 0 bases and J 5 bases; bases outside gene matches: 4. CDR3 region: CASSLVGQEHNEQFF. The CDR3 nucleotides read TGTGCCAGCAGCTTGGTGGGACAGGAGCACAATGAGCAGTTCTTC.

This clonotype was counted at least ten times. V usage is TRBV3-1 and J usage is TRBJ2-1; D uncertain. Looked up from germline, CDR1 is LGHDT and CDR2 is YNNKEL (reference sequence). The CDR3 loop spans 11 amino acids. V was cut by 5 bases and J by 6 bases, with 5 bases left in between. CDR3 DNA: TGTGCCAGCAGCTCGGGCAATGAGCAGTTCTTC. As protein: CASSSGNEQFF.

In its sample, this clonotype was seen many times. Germline is not matched at one junction end, which may reflect a read error. V gene TRBV7-6 combines with J gene TRBJ1-4; possible D gene TRBD1, 6 bases. Germline V gene lookup returns CDR1 SGHVS and CDR2 FNYEAQ. This CDR3 comprises 16 residues. For the CDR3, the DNA is TGTGCCAGCAGCGTAGCACAGGACAGCTCTAATGAAAAACTGTTTTTT. Protein: CASSVAQDSSNEKLFF.

Ten or more counts support this clonotype. This rearrangement joins TRBV5-1 to TRBJ2-7; D is undetermined. The ends were cut back, 5 bases at V and 2 bases at J, with 5 bases in the middle. CDR1 is SGHRS and CDR2 is YFSETQ in the germline V gene. This CDR3 region has 11 residues. The chain's CDR3 is CASRETYEQYF. The DNA for the CDR3 is TGCGCCAGCAGAGAAACCTACGAGCAGTACTTC.

At least ten counts were recorded for this clonotype. The chain joins TRBV3-1 to TRBJ2-7; D is perhaps TRBD1 or TRBD2 (5 bases each). Germline assignment: CDR1 LGHDT and CDR2 YNNKEL (reference sequence). The V and J ends lost 1 base and 3 bases respectively, with 16 bases between them. The CDR3 covers 16 residues. CDR3 bases: TGTGCCAGCAGCCAAGCAGGAACTGGGGGTAGCTACGAGCAGTACTTC. Its translation: CASSQAGTGGSYEQYF.

This clonotype was detected ten times or more. The J gene is TRBJ2-1, the V gene TRBV5-1, with 9 bases identical to TRBD1. With V trimmed by 8 bases and J by 5 bases, 5 bases remained unmatched. The CDR3 is made up of 13 amino acids. The germline gives CDR1 SGHRS, CDR2 YFSETQ. The CDR3 loop is CASRQGVDNEQFF. CDR3 in DNA: TGCGCCAGTAGACAGGGGGTGGACAATGAGCAGTTCTTC.

This clonotype was recorded many times. The chain is built from TRBV24-1 and TRBJ1-5; weak D call: TRBD1 (6 bases). Between the trimmed V and J ends, which lost 8 bases and 0 bases, there was a span of 19 bases. This CDR3 region has 17 residues. Germline V lookup: CDR1 KGHDR, CDR2 SFDVKD. CDR3 nucleotide sequence: TGTGCCACCAATTATACAGGGAGAAACTATAGCAATCAGCCCCAGCATTTT. Residues: CATNYTGRNYSNQPQHF.

This clonotype was observed once. The chain couples TRBV30 to TRBJ2-1; TRBD2 might be the D (6 bases). Trimming shortened V by 8 bases and J by 7 bases, and 18 bases separated the two germline ends. The CDR3 runs 13 residues. Germline loops: CDR1 GTSNPN, CDR2 SVGIG (reference sequence). In nucleotides, the CDR3 is TGTGCCACCAGCGGGTCCCTCGGGAATGAGCAGTTCTTC. It encodes CATSGSLGNEQFF.

The chain is built from TRBV5-1 and TRBJ1-1; D ambiguous. The CDR3 consists of 15 residues. Germline CDR1 reads SGHRS; CDR2 reads YFSETQ. The germline V and J ends were trimmed by 0 bases and 1 base, with 10 bases remaining between them. The CDR3 sequence is CASSLGGSENTEAFF. The CDR3 coding sequence is TGCGCCAGCAGCTTGGGTGGGTCGGAGAACACTGAAGCTTTCTTT.

At least ten counts were recorded for this clonotype. The CDR3 DNA reads TGTGCCAGCAGTTTCGGGGGTGGGCAGTTCTTC. Protein product: CASSFGGGQFF. The chain combines TRBV12-3 or TRBV12-4 with TRBJ2-1, with D possibly TRBD2 on 6 matching bases. Trimming pared 3 bases from V and 12 bases from J, leaving 9 bases between. The CDR3 has 11 residues.

Ten or more counts support this clonotype. The chain is built from TRBV7-9 and TRBJ1-1; D is undetermined. The germline V and J ends were trimmed by 5 bases and 5 bases, with 12 bases remaining between them. Germline CDR1 is SEHNR and CDR2 is FQNEAQ (reference sequence). The CDR3 has 13 amino acids. DNA for the CDR3: TGTGCCAGCAGCCCAACTCGGGGAACTGAAGCTTTCTTT. Encoded protein: CASSPTRGTEAFF.

This clonotype was counted ten times or more. V and J are TRBV5-1 and TRBJ2-2; D remains unclear. Deletions cut 0 bases from V and 6 bases from J, with 12 bases between. The CDR3 extends over 15 amino acids. Germline-derived CDR1 and CDR2 are SGHRS and YFSETQ. The CDR3 nucleotides read TGCGCCAGCAGCTTGGTTGTTAGGGATGCCGGGGAGCTGTTTTTT. Translation gives CASSLVVRDAGELFF.

Many counts were recorded for this clonotype. The chain combines TRBV12-5 with TRBJ2-7, with 9 bases aligning to TRBD1. J was trimmed by 7 bases and V by 6 bases; bases with no gene match: 10. The germline gives CDR1 LGHNT, CDR2 FRNRAP. CDR3 length: 14 residues. This CDR3 is CASGQTGGDGEQYF. CDR3 coding DNA: TGTGCTAGTGGCCAGACAGGGGGTGATGGGGAGCAGTACTTC.

About this clonotype: Given a much more abundant clone one base away, this may be a read error. The chain has TRBV12-3 or TRBV12-4 and TRBJ2-3; D not certain. Trimming shortened V by 3 bases and J by 6 bases, and 13 bases separated the two germline ends. The CDR3 has 14 amino acids. CDR3 coding DNA: TGTGCCAGCAGTTTTGGGTCCCACGCCGATACGCAGTATTTT. Translating gives CASSFGSHADTQYF.

This clonotype occurred many times. V gene TRBV5-1 combines with J gene TRBJ2-3; D gene unclear. Germline V gene data show CDR1 as SGHRS and CDR2 as YFSETQ. The CDR3 has 15 residues. V was clipped by 0 bases and J by 1 base, with 9 bases between them. The CDR3 is CASSLGSPGTDTQYF. For the CDR3, the DNA is TGCGCCAGCAGCTTGGGGTCACCAGGCACAGATACGCAGTATTTT. The full variable domain, its missing parts supplied by reference TRBV5-1 and TRBJ2-3, is KAGVTQTPRYLIKTRGQQVTLSCSPISGHRSVSWYQQTPGQGLQFLFEYFSETQRNKGNFPGRFSGRQFSNSRSEMNVSTLELGDSALYLCASSLGSPGTDTQYFGPGTRLTVL.

J is TRBJ2-2 and V is TRBV5-1, with a weak D call TRBD2 (6 bases). From germline, CDR1 is SGHRS and CDR2 YFSETQ. CDR3 length: 12 amino acids. V lost 6 bases and J 7 bases, leaving 10 bases between the germline ends. The CDR3 region is CASNGGNGELFF. The CDR3 bases are TGCGCCAGCAACGGGGGAAACGGGGAGCTGTTTTTT.

This clonotype was counted many times. This chain joins TRBV12-3 or TRBV12-4 and TRBJ2-3, with a possible D match to TRBD1 (7 bases). The CDR3 runs 15 residues. With 5 bases removed from V and 3 bases from J, the gap between germline ends came to 15 bases. The CDR3 coding sequence is TGTGCCAGCAGTCTAGGGGGCGGGGAGACAGATACGCAGTATTTT. Its translation: CASSLGGGETDTQYF.

This clonotype appeared many times. The chain recombines TRBV9 with TRBJ2-7; TRBD1 aligns across 8 bases. This CDR3 contains 13 residues. With 5 bases clipped from V and 3 bases from J, the junction kept 4 bases outside the gene matches. The germline gives CDR1 SGDLS, CDR2 YYNGEE. The CDR3 DNA reads as TGTGCCAGCAGTTCAGGGGGCGACTACGAGCAGTACTTC. It codes for CASSSGGDYEQYF.

This clonotype has ten or more counts. V and J are TRBV27 and TRBJ1-2, with TRBD1 as a possible D gene (6 bases). V was shortened by 3 bases and J by 5 bases, with 19 bases between the two germline ends. Germline V gives CDR1 MNHEY, CDR2 SMNVEV (reference sequence). This CDR3 region has 16 residues. Here the CDR3 reads CASSLNRDTVYYGYTF. The CDR3, as DNA: TGTGCCAGCAGTTTGAATCGGGACACCGTTTATTATGGCTACACCTTC.

There are many counts of this clonotype. The chain employs TRBV20-1 and TRBJ1-2, with TRBD1 matching 9 bases. The CDR3 extends over 12 amino acids. From germline, CDR1 is DFQATT and CDR2 SNEGSKA (reference sequence). The DNA for the CDR3 is TGCAGCCTAATGACAGGGGGCTATGGCTACACCTTC. This translates into CSLMTGGYGYTF.

This clonotype was picked up many times. This chain links TRBV2 with TRBJ2-2, with 9 positions matching TRBD2. Germline V CDR1 and CDR2: SNHLY, FYNNEI. The V gene end was trimmed by 4 bases and the J gene end by 4 bases; junction bases not matched to a gene: 7. The CDR3 covers 16 residues. The chain's CDR3 is CASSGVGSGGTGELFF. The CDR3 DNA follows: TGTGCCAGCAGTGGAGTGGGTAGCGGGGGCACCGGGGAGCTGTTTTTT.

This clonotype was counted ten times or more. V usage is TRBV5-5 and J usage is TRBJ1-5; the match to TRBD1 covers 8 bases. CDR1 and CDR2 from the germline V gene are SGHKS and YYEKEE (reference sequence). V lost 4 bases and J lost 6; bases outside the gene matches: 9. The CDR3 is 15 amino acids. The DNA of the CDR3 is TGTGCCAGCAGCCCAGGACAGGGTTTAGCTCAGCCCCAGCATTTT. Amino acid sequence: CASSPGQGLAQPQHF.

The table lists this clonotype with many counts. The rearrangement joins TRBV11-2 to TRBJ2-7; D may be TRBD1 (6 bases). The CDR3 contains 13 residues. Trimming took off 3 bases at V and 3 bases at J, with 9 bases between the two ends. Germline V gene lookup returns CDR1 SGHAT and CDR2 FQNNGV. In DNA form, the CDR3 reads TGTGCCAGCAGCTTCGGACAGAACTACGAGCAGTACTTC. It codes for CASSFGQNYEQYF.